This is a list of T cell receptor beta chains from one sample in a study of CD8+ T cells in alopecia areata. Produced via immunoSEQ multiplex PCR; TCRdb's table is partial and in-frame only. The sample lists some 190,000 clones, 40% to 65% occurring once. This specimen consisted of CD8+ T cells sorted from blood, obtained around week 54, from a patient treated with tofacitinib. The receptors stem from a human donor with alopecia areata. Both conserved end residues are part of each CDR3. The order of the fields is J gene, clone size, V gene, CDR3 length, D gene, CDR3 DNA, CDR3 protein. D genes are given only for firm matches. A row's size may be missing; if present it is once, few, many or a size class.

j_gene: TRBJ2-5; abundance: few; v_gene: TRBV29-1; len: 14; d_gene: TRBD2; CDR3nt: TGCAGCGCTCAAAGCGGGGGCTATCAAGAGACCCAGTACTTC; CDR3aa: CSAQSGGYQETQYF
j_gene: TRBJ1-1; abundance: few; v_gene: TRBV30; len: 12; d_gene: NA; CDR3nt: TGTGCCTGGATGAAGAGATTGACTGAAGCTTTCTTT; CDR3aa: CAWMKRLTEAFF
j_gene: TRBJ1-1; abundance: once; v_gene: TRBV4-1; len: 14; d_gene: NA; CDR3nt: TGCGCCAGCAGCCAAGGTTCGGAGAACACTGAAGCTTTCTTT; CDR3aa: CASSQGSENTEAFF
j_gene: TRBJ2-5; abundance: NA; v_gene: TRBV7-9; len: 13; d_gene: NA; CDR3nt: TGTGCCAGCAGCTCACAAGGGCAAGAGACCCAGTACTTC; CDR3aa: CASSSQGQETQYF
j_gene: TRBJ1-5; abundance: NA; v_gene: TRBV10-3; len: 13; d_gene: NA; CDR3nt: TGTGCCATCAGTCCGGCAGCTAATCAGCCCCAGCATTTT; CDR3aa: CAISPAANQPQHF
j_gene: TRBJ2-1; abundance: NA; v_gene: TRBV6-1; len: 13; d_gene: NA; CDR3nt: TGTGCCAGCAGTGAAGGGGGCATGCATGAGCAGTTCTTC; CDR3aa: CASSEGGMHEQFF
j_gene: TRBJ1-2; abundance: NA; v_gene: TRBV9; len: 17; d_gene: TRBD1; CDR3nt: TGTGCCAGCAGCGGATCCTGGGCTGACAGGGTGGGTTATGGCTACACCTTC; CDR3aa: CASSGSWADRVGYGYTF
j_gene: TRBJ2-1; abundance: few; v_gene: TRBV30; len: 12; d_gene: NA; CDR3nt: TGTGCCTGGAGCGCCCAGGGAAATGAGCAGTTCTTC; CDR3aa: CAWSAQGNEQFF
j_gene: TRBJ1-5; abundance: few; v_gene: TRBV2; len: 13; d_gene: NA; CDR3nt: TGTGCCAGCAGTGAACAGGGGAATCAGCCCCAGCATTTT; CDR3aa: CASSEQGNQPQHF
j_gene: TRBJ2-2; abundance: few; v_gene: TRBV19; len: 13; d_gene: NA; CDR3nt: TGTGCCAGTAGTATAGTTGACACCGGGGAGCTGTTTTTT; CDR3aa: CASSIVDTGELFF
j_gene: TRBJ2-7; abundance: once; v_gene: TRBV28; len: 13; d_gene: TRBD1; CDR3nt: TGTGCCAGCACGGGACAGCTAGACTACGAGCAGTACTTC; CDR3aa: CASTGQLDYEQYF
j_gene: TRBJ1-1; abundance: NA; v_gene: TRBV4-1; len: 14; d_gene: NA; CDR3nt: TGCGCCAGCAGCCTTAGGACGGGAAACACTGAAGCTTTCTTT; CDR3aa: CASSLRTGNTEAFF
j_gene: TRBJ1-2; abundance: few; v_gene: TRBV12-5; len: 13; d_gene: NA; CDR3nt: TGTGCTAGTGGTTCTCAGATAACCCATGGCTACACCTTC; CDR3aa: CASGSQITHGYTF
j_gene: TRBJ1-2; abundance: NA; v_gene: TRBV15; len: 14; d_gene: TRBD1; CDR3nt: TGTGCCACCAGCACGGGACAGGGAGAGGATGGCTACACCTTC; CDR3aa: CATSTGQGEDGYTF
j_gene: TRBJ1-1; abundance: NA; v_gene: TRBV6-5; len: 13; d_gene: NA; CDR3nt: TGTGCCAGCAGCCAAGGGGATTTACCGAAAGCTTTCTTT; CDR3aa: CASSQGDLPKAFF
j_gene: TRBJ1-5; abundance: NA; v_gene: TRBV25-1; len: 14; d_gene: TRBD1; CDR3nt: TGTGCCAGCAGTGAGACAGGGGGCCGTCAGCCCCAGCATTTT; CDR3aa: CASSETGGRQPQHF
j_gene: TRBJ2-7; abundance: NA; v_gene: TRBV19; len: 10; d_gene: NA; CDR3nt: TGTGCCAGTTGGTGCTACGAGCAGTACTTC; CDR3aa: CASWCYEQYF
j_gene: TRBJ1-1; abundance: few; v_gene: TRBV7-9; len: 13; d_gene: NA; CDR3nt: TGTGCCAGCAGCTCCTTGGGCCTGGAACAAGCTTTCTTT; CDR3aa: CASSSLGLEQAFF
j_gene: TRBJ1-1; abundance: once; v_gene: TRBV29-1; len: 12; d_gene: NA; CDR3nt: TGCAGCGTTGAGCTGGAGAACACTGAAGCTTTCTTT; CDR3aa: CSVELENTEAFF
j_gene: TRBJ2-1; abundance: NA; v_gene: TRBV27; len: 13; d_gene: TRBD2; CDR3nt: TGTGCCAGCAGTTTCGGGGGGGGCAATGAGCAGTTCTTC; CDR3aa: CASSFGGGNEQFF
j_gene: TRBJ1-2; abundance: once; v_gene: TRBV6-5; len: 15; d_gene: NA; CDR3nt: TGTGCCAGCAGCCCCTTCGAGGGTCTCGCCTATGGCTACACCTTC; CDR3aa: CASSPFEGLAYGYTF
j_gene: TRBJ1-1; abundance: NA; v_gene: TRBV5-1; len: 14; d_gene: NA; CDR3nt: TGCGCCAGCAGCTTGGTGGGTCCCAACACTGAAGCTTTCTTT; CDR3aa: CASSLVGPNTEAFF
j_gene: TRBJ1-4; abundance: many; v_gene: TRBV7-8; len: 15; d_gene: TRBD1; CDR3nt: TGTGCCAGCAGTCACGGGACAGGGAAAAATGAAAAACTGTTTTTT; CDR3aa: CASSHGTGKNEKLFF
j_gene: TRBJ1-2; abundance: NA; v_gene: TRBV6-5; len: 14; d_gene: TRBD1; CDR3nt: TGTGCCAGCACCTACTCGGACAGGGCCTATGGCTACACCTTC; CDR3aa: CASTYSDRAYGYTF